Each of the 31 T cell receptor beta chains below was sequenced from the same sample in a study of cytomegalovirus exposure and HLA in healthy donors. The PCR had 60 Vbeta and 13 Jbeta primers. Profiled with immunoSEQ multiplex PCR; TCRdb holds only in-frame clones, not every one. Altogether fewer than 200,000 clones are present, roughly 84% being singletons, with the ten largest covering about 0.24%. Sequenced material: PBMCs. The receptors originated from a girl under two years old in good health and CMV-seronegative.

The J gene is TRBJ2-1, the V gene TRBV7-8; 12 bases are shared with TRBD2. V was clipped by 3 bases and J by 9 bases; unmatched bases: 12. Germline V gene lookup returns CDR1 SGHVS and CDR2 FQNEAQ. The CDR3 length is 17 residues. CDR3 DNA sequence: TGTGCCAGCAGCTTTAGGGCGGAACTAGCGGGAGGTGGTGAGCAGTTCTTC. Protein: CASSFRAELAGGGEQFF.

This chain joins TRBV7-2 and TRBJ1-2; D is perhaps TRBD1 (5 bases). Germline loops: CDR1 SGHTA, CDR2 FQGNSA. The V end was cut by 1 base, the J end by 0 bases, with 12 bases between. This CDR3 region has 16 residues. The CDR3 DNA is TGTGCCAGCAGCTTAGGGGGGGGTAATACTAACTATGGCTACACCTTC. It is translated as CASSLGGGNTNYGYTF.

The chain employs TRBV7-9 and TRBJ2-7; D might be TRBD1 (6 bases). Germline V CDR1 and CDR2: SEHNR, FQNEAQ (reference sequence). Trimming cost V 5 bases and J 0 bases, with 8 bases left between them. This CDR3 region has 13 residues. The CDR3 sequence: CASSRDNSYEQYF. The CDR3 DNA sequence: TGTGCCAGCAGCCGGGACAACTCCTACGAGCAGTACTTC.

This chain links TRBV9 with TRBJ2-7, with 7 bases that match TRBD1. Germline V gene sequence: CDR1 SGDLS, CDR2 YYNGEE. The CDR3 has 16 residues. With V trimmed by 0 bases and J by 2 bases, 8 bases remained unmatched. The CDR3 here is CASSVADRALPYEQYF. In DNA, the CDR3 is TGTGCCAGCAGCGTAGCTGACAGGGCCCTTCCCTACGAGCAGTACTTC. Looking up the rest from reference TRBV9 and TRBJ2-7 gives the full variable domain: DSGVTQTPKHLITATGQRVTLRCSPRSGDLSVYWYQQSLDQGLQFLIQYYNGEERAKGNILERFSAQQFPDLHSELNLSSLELGDSALYFCASSVADRALPYEQYFGPGTRLTVT.

The chain has TRBV2 and TRBJ1-2; tentative D call: TRBD1 (5 bases). The CDR3 loop spans 14 amino acids. Germline V gene sequence: CDR1 SNHLY, CDR2 FYNNEI. Trimming cost V 1 base and J 7 bases, with 13 bases left between them. The CDR3 protein is CASSEVRPTGGYTF. CDR3 sequence (DNA): TGTGCCAGCAGTGAAGTCCGTCCCACAGGTGGCTACACCTTC.

The chain links TRBV5-4 to TRBJ2-7; 7 bases align to TRBD2. With V trimmed by 0 bases and J by 1 base, 1 base remained unmatched. CDR3 length: 14 residues. The germline V gene encodes CDR1 SGHNT and CDR2 YYREEE (reference sequence). The CDR3 nucleotides read TGTGCCAGCAGCTTGGGGCGGGGGTCCTACGAGCAGTACTTC. Protein product: CASSLGRGSYEQYF. The whole variable domain, filled in from reference TRBV5-4 and TRBJ2-7, reads ETGVTQSPTHLIKTRGQQVTLRCSSQSGHNTVSWYQQALGQGPQFIFQYYREEENGRGNFPPRFSGLQFPNYSSELNVNALELDDSALYLCASSLGRGSYEQYFGPGTRLTVT.

This rearrangement joins TRBV9 to TRBJ1-6; maybe TRBD1 (6 bases). This CDR3 region has 15 residues. Germline V gene data show CDR1 as SGDLS and CDR2 as YYNGEE. Trimming took off 0 bases at V and 9 bases at J, with 13 bases between the two ends. The CDR3 sequence is CASSVEGGFGSPLHF. Written as DNA, the CDR3 is TGTGCCAGCAGCGTAGAAGGGGGATTTGGTTCACCCCTCCACTTT.

The J gene is TRBJ1-1, the V gene TRBV15; 10 bases map to TRBD1. The V and J ends lost 4 bases and 4 bases, in that order; junction bases with no gene match: 3. The CDR3 totals 14 residues. CDR1 and CDR2 from the germline V gene are LNHNV and YYDKDF (reference sequence). The CDR3 DNA sequence: TGTGCCACCAGCATGCGGACAGGGGGCACTGAAGCTTTCTTT. This gives the protein CATSMRTGGTEAFF.

This chain connects TRBV29-1 to TRBJ1-1, with 9 bases identical to TRBD1. The CDR3 loop spans 14 amino acids. Losses at the gene ends were 7 bases for V and 5 bases for J; bases not matched to a gene: 11. The germline CDR1 and CDR2 sequences are SQVTM and ANQGSEA. The CDR3 coding sequence is TGCAGCGCCGTCCCGGGACAGGGATGGACTGAAGCTTTCTTT. It encodes CSAVPGQGWTEAFF.

CDR3: CASSPGWGDTEAFF. DNA for the CDR3: TGTGCCAGCAGCCCAGGGTGGGGGGACACTGAAGCTTTCTTT. The V gene is TRBV5-6, the J gene TRBJ1-1; the D gene is possibly TRBD1 (5 bases). Germline V gene lookup returns CDR1 SGHDT and CDR2 YYEEEE. This CDR3 is built from 14 residues. Trimming stripped 4 bases from V and 3 bases from J, with 13 bases between.

The gene calls are TRBV30 and TRBJ2-3, with 9 bases identical to TRBD1. Germline V gives CDR1 GTSNPN, CDR2 SVGIG (reference sequence). CDR3 length equals 14 residues. V trimming: 5 bases; J trimming: 6 bases; junction bases outside the gene matches: 9. The CDR3 is CAWGHWTGDDTQYF. As DNA, the CDR3 is TGTGCCTGGGGTCATTGGACAGGGGACGATACGCAGTATTTT.

This clone was seen only a few times. The gene calls are TRBV6-1 and TRBJ2-2, with 12 bases lining up with TRBD2. The CDR3 is 15 amino acids. J gave up 4 bases and V 7 bases, and 4 bases lay outside the gene matches. The germline CDR1 and CDR2 sequences are MNHNS and SASEGT. Written as DNA, the CDR3 is TGTGCCAGCAATCCGGGACTAGCGGGCACCGGGGAGCTGTTTTTT. This translates into CASNPGLAGTGELFF.

The rearrangement links TRBV5-4 to TRBJ2-7; the match to TRBD1 covers 9 bases. The CDR3 has 15 amino acids. The ends lost 3 bases at V and 1 base at J; junction bases unmatched: 5. Germline-derived CDR1 and CDR2 are SGHNT and YYREEE (reference sequence). This CDR3 reads CASSSTGTGSYEQYF. CDR3 in DNA: TGTGCCAGCAGCTCGACCGGGACAGGGTCCTACGAGCAGTACTTC.

The chain links TRBV9 to TRBJ2-2; 10 bases match TRBD1. In germline, CDR1 is SGDLS, CDR2 YYNGEE. The CDR3 sequence is 17 residues long. V dropped 0 bases and J dropped 4; count of bases not matched to a gene: 6. CDR3 in amino acids: CASSVAPRQGATGELFF. DNA for the CDR3: TGTGCCAGCAGCGTAGCCCCTCGACAGGGGGCCACCGGGGAGCTGTTTTTT. The full variable domain, rest sourced from reference TRBV9 and TRBJ2-2, is DSGVTQTPKHLITATGQRVTLRCSPRSGDLSVYWYQQSLDQGLQFLIQYYNGEERAKGNILERFSAQQFPDLHSELNLSSLELGDSALYFCASSVAPRQGATGELFFGEGSRLTVL.

CDR3 DNA: TGTGCCAGCAGCAGACAGTCCGGAAACATTCAGTACTTC. It encodes CASSRQSGNIQYF. The genes are TRBV25-1 and TRBJ2-4; maybe TRBD1 (5 bases). V was trimmed by 6 bases and J by 6 bases, leaving 12 bases between them. Germline assignment: CDR1 MGHDK and CDR2 SYGVNS. This CDR3 has 13 amino acids. Full variable domain (missing parts from reference TRBV25-1 and TRBJ2-4): EADIYQTPRYLVIGTGKKITLECSQTMGHDKMYWYQQDPGMELHLIHYSYGVNSTEKGDLSSESTVSRIRTEHFPLTLESARPSHTSQYLCASSRQSGNIQYFGAGTRLSVL.

This chain connects TRBV2 to TRBJ1-4; D unclear. This CDR3 comprises 15 residues. The V end lost 4 bases, the J end lost 4 bases, and 13 bases lay between the germline ends. Germline assignment: CDR1 SNHLY and CDR2 FYNNEI. The CDR3 reads CASSVAAGGNEKLFF. The CDR3 DNA reads TGTGCCAGCAGTGTCGCAGCCGGAGGTAATGAAAAACTGTTTTTT.

The gene calls are TRBV18 and TRBJ2-7; D is possibly TRBD2 (5 bases). The CDR3 contains 11 residues. The germline gives CDR1 KGHSH, CDR2 LQKENI. Trimming cost V 6 bases and J 6 bases, with 9 bases left between them. CDR3 amino acids: CASSPGSEQYF. CDR3 nucleotides: TGTGCCAGCTCCCCGGGGTCCGAGCAGTACTTC.

V and J are TRBV6-5 and TRBJ2-7; 7 nucleotides match TRBD1. This CDR3 has 15 amino acids. With V trimmed by 6 bases and J by 0 bases, 8 bases remained unmatched. Germline V gene data show CDR1 as MNHEY and CDR2 as SVGAGI. CDR3 residues: CASSDYRGPSYEQYF. The DNA of the CDR3 is TGTGCCAGCAGCGACTACAGGGGCCCCTCCTACGAGCAGTACTTC.

The chain employs TRBV5-1 and TRBJ1-3; TRBD1 might be the D (5 bases). V lost 4 bases and J lost 5, with 13 bases in between. The CDR3 sequence is 14 residues long. Germline CDR1 is SGHRS and CDR2 is YFSETQ. The CDR3 sequence: CASSPYRSRNTIYF. CDR3 DNA: TGCGCCAGCAGCCCGTACAGGAGCAGAAACACCATATATTTT. The complete variable domain, with remaining parts taken from reference TRBV5-1 and TRBJ1-3, reads KAGVTQTPRYLIKTRGQQVTLSCSPISGHRSVSWYQQTPGQGLQFLFEYFSETQRNKGNFPGRFSGRQFSNSRSEMNVSTLELGDSALYLCASSPYRSRNTIYFGEGSWLTVV.

This chain connects TRBV27 to TRBJ2-7; 9 bases are a match to TRBD2. Trimming removed 6 bases from V and 5 bases from J; junction bases left unmatched: 14. The CDR3 has 16 residues. Germline-derived CDR1 and CDR2 are MNHEY and SMNVEV (reference sequence). The CDR3, as DNA: TGTGCCAGCAGATCGGTTGCGGGAGGGCCGTATCACGAGCAGTACTTC. Residues: CASRSVAGGPYHEQYF.

The genes are TRBV5-6 and TRBJ2-5, with 10 positions matching TRBD2. This CDR3 region has 18 residues. With 2 bases clipped from V and 1 base from J, the junction kept 11 bases outside the gene matches. Germline values: CDR1 SGHDT, CDR2 YYEEEE. CDR3 loop: CASSLLGLAHTIQETQYF. The CDR3 coding sequence is TGTGCCAGCAGCTTACTGGGACTAGCGCATACAATCCAAGAGACCCAGTACTTC.

This clone was seen only a few times. The chain carries TRBV7-6 and TRBJ2-3, with 11 bases identical to TRBD1. The CDR3 loop spans 16 amino acids. The V gene's germline CDR1 is SGHVS and CDR2 FNYEAQ. The junction had 7 bases not matched to a gene; V was cut back by 2 bases and J by 6 bases. In DNA, the CDR3 is TGTGCCAGCAGCTTATTGTCGGACAGGGGGCGCGATACGCAGTATTTT. It is translated as CASSLLSDRGRDTQYF.

This clone was counted only a few times. The chain carries TRBV7-9 and TRBJ2-7; D gene ambiguous. This CDR3 is 12 amino acids long. V was clipped by 3 bases and J by 3 bases, with 6 bases between them. The V gene's germline CDR1 is SEHNR and CDR2 FQNEAQ (reference sequence). The CDR3 nucleotides read TGTGCCAGCAGCTTCTTAGACTACGAGCAGTACTTC. Protein product: CASSFLDYEQYF.

The chain employs TRBV6-4 and TRBJ1-1; D perhaps matches TRBD1 (6 bases). The CDR3 contains 13 residues. Germline values: CDR1 MRHNA, CDR2 SNTAGT. Trimming stripped 4 bases from V and 5 bases from J, with 11 bases between. CDR3 sequence (DNA): TGTGCCAGCAGTGCCTCAACAGGGACTGAAGCTTTCTTT. The encoded protein is CASSASTGTEAFF.

The chain is built from TRBV4-2 and TRBJ1-4; tentatively, D is TRBD1 (5 bases). Germline V gives CDR1 LGHNA, CDR2 YNFKEQ. V lost 1 base, J lost 0 bases, and 6 bases lay in between. The CDR3 has 15 residues. The CDR3 sequence is CASSQGQTTNEKLFF. The DNA for the CDR3 is TGTGCCAGCAGCCAAGGACAGACAACTAATGAAAAACTGTTTTTT.

This sequence joins TRBV30 and TRBJ2-1; the D gene is possibly TRBD1 (6 bases). Germline values: CDR1 GTSNPN, CDR2 SVGIG (reference sequence). The CDR3 is made up of 17 amino acids. V gave up 1 base and J gave up 2 bases, with 18 bases separating them. In DNA, the CDR3 is TGTGCCTGGAGTGAGGGTGGTTGGGACATTCCCTACAATGAGCAGTTCTTC. Its protein is CAWSEGGWDIPYNEQFF.

This clone was seen a single time. The chain recombines TRBV29-1 with TRBJ1-1; no firm D call. Trimming shortened V by 7 bases and J by 1 base, and 16 bases separated the two germline ends. CDR3 length equals 14 residues. From germline, CDR1 is SQVTM and CDR2 ANQGSEA. Here the CDR3 DNA reads TGCAGCGCCCCCGGCGGTTCGCGGAACACTGAAGCTTTCTTT. Its translation: CSAPGGSRNTEAFF.

The table lists this clone with a count of one. The sample contains more than one DNA sequence encoding this CDR3. The J gene is TRBJ2-7, the V gene TRBV7-2; tentatively, D is TRBD2 (7 bases). V was shortened by 0 bases and J by 2 bases, with 8 bases between the two germline ends. CDR3 length: 14 amino acids. Germline values: CDR1 SGHTA, CDR2 FQGNSA. CDR3 sequence (DNA): TGTGCCAGCAGCTTAGCGGGGGGGCCCTACGAGCAGTACTTC. Protein sequence: CASSLAGGPYEQYF.

V gene TRBV9 combines with J gene TRBJ2-2, with D possibly TRBD2 on 6 matching bases. Trimming stripped 0 bases from V and 4 bases from J, with 10 bases between. The CDR3 runs 15 residues. CDR1 SGDLS and CDR2 YYNGEE come from the germline V gene. CDR3 sequence: CASSVGLEVTGELFF. The DNA of the CDR3 is TGTGCCAGCAGCGTAGGACTAGAGGTCACCGGGGAGCTGTTTTTT.

The chain carries TRBV7-9 and TRBJ1-2; D might be TRBD1 (5 bases). The germline gives CDR1 SEHNR, CDR2 FQNEAQ (reference sequence). This CDR3 has 14 amino acids. The ends were cut back, 1 base at V and 6 bases at J, with 12 bases in the middle. DNA of the CDR3: TGTGCCAGCAGCTTAGTCGGGGGGTATAATGGCTACACCTTC. As protein: CASSLVGGYNGYTF. The full variable domain, its missing parts supplied by reference TRBV7-9 and TRBJ1-2, is DTGVSQNPRHKITKRGQNVTFRCDPISEHNRLYWYRQTLGQGPEFLTYFQNEAQLEKSRLLSDRFSAERPKGSFSTLEIQRTEQGDSAMYLCASSLVGGYNGYTFGSGTRLTVV.

The chain links TRBV19 to TRBJ2-7; 9 bases align to TRBD2. The germline gives CDR1 LNHDA, CDR2 SQIVND (reference sequence). Unmatched junction bases numbered 5, after V lost 3 bases and J lost 2 bases. The CDR3 extends over 15 amino acids. The CDR3 bases are TGTGCCAGTAGTATGCGGGAGGGACTCACCTACGAGCAGTACTTC. Its translation: CASSMREGLTYEQYF.